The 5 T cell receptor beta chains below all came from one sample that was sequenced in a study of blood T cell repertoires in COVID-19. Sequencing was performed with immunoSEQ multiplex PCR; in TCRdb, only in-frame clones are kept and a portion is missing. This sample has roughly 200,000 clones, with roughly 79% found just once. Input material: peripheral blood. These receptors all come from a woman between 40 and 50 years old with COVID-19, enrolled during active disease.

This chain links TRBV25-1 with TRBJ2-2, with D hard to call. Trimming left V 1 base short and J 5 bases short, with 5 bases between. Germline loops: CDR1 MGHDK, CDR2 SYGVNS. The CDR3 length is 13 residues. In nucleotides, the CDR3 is TGTGCCAGCAGTGAATCCTTGACCGGGGAGCTGTTTTTT. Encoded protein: CASSESLTGELFF. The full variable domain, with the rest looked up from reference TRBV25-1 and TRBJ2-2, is EADIYQTPRYLVIGTGKKITLECSQTMGHDKMYWYQQDPGMELHLIHYSYGVNSTEKGDLSSESTVSRIRTEHFPLTLESARPSHTSQYLCASSESLTGELFFGEGSRLTVL.

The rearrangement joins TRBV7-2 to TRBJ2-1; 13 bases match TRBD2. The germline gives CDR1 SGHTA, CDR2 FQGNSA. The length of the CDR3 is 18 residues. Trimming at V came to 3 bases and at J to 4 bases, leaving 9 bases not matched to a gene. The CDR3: CASSFFGLAGALYNEQFF. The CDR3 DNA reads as TGTGCCAGCAGCTTCTTCGGACTAGCGGGAGCCCTTTACAATGAGCAGTTCTTC.

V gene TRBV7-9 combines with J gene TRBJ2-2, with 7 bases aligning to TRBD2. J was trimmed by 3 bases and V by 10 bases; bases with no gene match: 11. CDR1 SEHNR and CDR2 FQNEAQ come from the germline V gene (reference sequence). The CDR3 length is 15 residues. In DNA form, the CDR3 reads TGTGCCACTGTTAAAAGCGGGGCTGACACCGGGGAGCTGTTTTTT. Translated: CATVKSGADTGELFF.

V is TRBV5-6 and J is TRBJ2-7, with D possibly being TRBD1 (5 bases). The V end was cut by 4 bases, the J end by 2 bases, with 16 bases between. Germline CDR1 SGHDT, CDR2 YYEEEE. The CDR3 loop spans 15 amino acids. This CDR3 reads CASSPRGSWPYEQYF. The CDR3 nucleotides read TGTGCCAGCAGCCCAAGGGGTAGCTGGCCCTACGAGCAGTACTTC.

DNA of the CDR3: TGTGCCAGCAGTGGCCTCGGGACAGGGGTAGGGGACACCATATATTTT. It codes for CASSGLGTGVGDTIYF. The rearrangement links TRBV6-1 to TRBJ1-3; 10 bases fit TRBD1. J gave up 8 bases and V 4 bases, and 11 bases lay outside the gene matches. The CDR3 has 16 amino acids. Germline-derived CDR1 and CDR2 are MNHNS and SASEGT.